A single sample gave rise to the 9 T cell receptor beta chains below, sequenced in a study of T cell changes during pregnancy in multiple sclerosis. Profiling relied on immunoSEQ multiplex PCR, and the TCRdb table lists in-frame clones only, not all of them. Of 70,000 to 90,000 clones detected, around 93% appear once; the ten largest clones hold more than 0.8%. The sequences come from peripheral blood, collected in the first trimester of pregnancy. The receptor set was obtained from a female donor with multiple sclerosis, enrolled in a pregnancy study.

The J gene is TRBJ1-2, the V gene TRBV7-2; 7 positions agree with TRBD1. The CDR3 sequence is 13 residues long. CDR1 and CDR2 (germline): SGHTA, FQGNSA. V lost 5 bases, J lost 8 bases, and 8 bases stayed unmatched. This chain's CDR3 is CASSMDRRLGYTF. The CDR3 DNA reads TGTGCCAGCAGCATGGACAGGAGGCTCGGCTACACCTTC.

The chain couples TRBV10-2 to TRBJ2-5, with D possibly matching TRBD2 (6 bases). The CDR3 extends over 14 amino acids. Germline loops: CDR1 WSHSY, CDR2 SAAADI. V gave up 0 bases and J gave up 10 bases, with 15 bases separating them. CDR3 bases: TGCGCCAGCAGTGAGTCGGGCAGGCCCGGGGGCCAGTACTTC. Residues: CASSESGRPGGQYF.

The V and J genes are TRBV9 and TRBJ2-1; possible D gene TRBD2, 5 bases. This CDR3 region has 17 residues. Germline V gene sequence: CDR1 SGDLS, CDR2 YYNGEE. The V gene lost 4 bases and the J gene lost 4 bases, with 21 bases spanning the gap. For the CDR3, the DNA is TGTGCCAGCAGCTTCCGGGTGGTGTCGGGGTCTTACAATGAGCAGTTCTTC. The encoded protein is CASSFRVVSGSYNEQFF.

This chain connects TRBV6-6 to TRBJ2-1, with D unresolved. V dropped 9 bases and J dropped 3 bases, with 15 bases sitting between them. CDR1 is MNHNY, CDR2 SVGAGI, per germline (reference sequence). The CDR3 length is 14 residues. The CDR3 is CASRRSPLYNEQFF. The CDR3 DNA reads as TGTGCCAGTAGGAGATCACCACTCTACAATGAGCAGTTCTTC.

CDR3: CASGAAGPYEQYF. As DNA, the CDR3 is TGTGCCTCCGGGGCGGCGGGGCCCTACGAGCAGTACTTC. V gene TRBV25-1 combines with J gene TRBJ2-7, with D possibly being TRBD2 (6 bases). CDR3 length: 13 amino acids. Trimming removed 11 bases from V and 2 bases from J, with 16 bases in between. Germline V lookup: CDR1 MGHDK, CDR2 SYGVNS.

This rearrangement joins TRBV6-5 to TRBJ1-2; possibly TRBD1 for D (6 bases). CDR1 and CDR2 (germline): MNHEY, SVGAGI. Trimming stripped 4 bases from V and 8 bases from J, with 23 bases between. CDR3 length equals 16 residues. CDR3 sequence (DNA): TGTGCCAGCAGTTCTCGTGGGGGCCACGCAGGGGAAGGCTACACCTTC. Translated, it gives CASSSRGGHAGEGYTF.

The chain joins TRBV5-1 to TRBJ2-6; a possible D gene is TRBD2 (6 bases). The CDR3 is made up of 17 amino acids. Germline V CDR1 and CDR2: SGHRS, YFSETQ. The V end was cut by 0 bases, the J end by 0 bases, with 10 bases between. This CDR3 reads CASSLVTSYSGANVLTF. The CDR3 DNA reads TGCGCCAGCAGCTTGGTGACTAGTTACTCTGGGGCCAACGTCCTGACTTTC.

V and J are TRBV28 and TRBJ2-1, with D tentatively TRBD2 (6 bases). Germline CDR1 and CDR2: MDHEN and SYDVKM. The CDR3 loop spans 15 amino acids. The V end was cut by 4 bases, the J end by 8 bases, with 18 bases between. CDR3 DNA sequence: TGTGCCAGCAGTTCTCCGGGATTTACGGGGGATGAGCAGTTCTTC. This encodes CASSSPGFTGDEQFF.

CDR3 protein: CASSLGTENYGYTF. The CDR3 nucleotides are TGTGCCAGCAGCTTAGGGACAGAAAATTATGGCTACACCTTC. This chain uses TRBV5-4 with TRBJ1-2; the match to TRBD1 covers 7 bases. The junction had 6 bases not matched to a gene; V was cut back by 2 bases and J by 5 bases. This CDR3 contains 14 residues. Looked up from germline, CDR1 is SGHNT and CDR2 is YYREEE (reference sequence).